This T cell receptor beta chain was obtained from a study of blood T cell repertoires in COVID-19. Study-wide context: PBMCs, B-cell-depleted T cells, or T cells provided the cDNA or gDNA that made up the material.

Living in roughly 23 US areas, the participants were between 18 and 89 years of age. Clinical history reported by participants formed the basis on which cohorts were assigned. Original data processing: Scientists estimated how many nucleated cells there were by amplifying reference gene primers. Using immunoSEQ multiplex PCR, the repertoire was profiled, and TCRdb retains in-frame clones only, with some absent. Clone size and V and J calls were adopted from that table, with D and trimming inferred from the DNA. The data show some 300,000 clones, 89% seen once. The sequenced sample was PBMCs or T cells enriched from blood (not recorded which). This clonotype was obtained from a woman in her forties or fifties who had been exposed to COVID-19.

The CDR3 loop is CASSQTGGQFF. The CDR3 DNA is TGTGCCAGCAGCCAAACCGGGGGGCAGTTCTTC. V gene TRBV7-2 combines with J gene TRBJ2-1, with D possibly matching TRBD2 (6 bases). CDR3 length: 11 residues. With 5 bases removed from V and 12 bases from J, the gap between germline ends came to 11 bases. Germline CDR1 is SGHTA and CDR2 is FQGNSA.